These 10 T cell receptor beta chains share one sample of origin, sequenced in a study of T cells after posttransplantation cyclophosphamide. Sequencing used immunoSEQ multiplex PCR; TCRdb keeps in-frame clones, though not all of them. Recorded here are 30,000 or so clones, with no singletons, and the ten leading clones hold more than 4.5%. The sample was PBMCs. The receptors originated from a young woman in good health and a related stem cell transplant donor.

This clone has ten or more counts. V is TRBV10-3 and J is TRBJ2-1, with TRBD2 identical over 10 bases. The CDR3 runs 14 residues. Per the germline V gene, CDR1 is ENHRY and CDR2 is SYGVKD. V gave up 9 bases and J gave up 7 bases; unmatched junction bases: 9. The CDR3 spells CAIEASGGINEQFF. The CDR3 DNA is TGTGCCATTGAGGCTAGCGGGGGCATAAATGAGCAGTTCTTC.

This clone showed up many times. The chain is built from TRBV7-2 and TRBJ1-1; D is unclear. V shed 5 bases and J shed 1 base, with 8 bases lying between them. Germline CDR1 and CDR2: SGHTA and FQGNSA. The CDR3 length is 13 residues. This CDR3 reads CASSMAGNTEAFF. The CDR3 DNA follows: TGTGCCAGCAGCATGGCGGGGAACACTGAAGCTTTCTTT.

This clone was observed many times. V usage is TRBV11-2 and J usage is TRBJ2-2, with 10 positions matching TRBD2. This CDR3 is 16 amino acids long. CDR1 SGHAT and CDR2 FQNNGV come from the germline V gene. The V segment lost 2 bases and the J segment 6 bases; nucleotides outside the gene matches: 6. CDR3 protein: CASSLTAGGLAGELFF. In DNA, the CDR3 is TGTGCCAGCAGCTTAACAGCGGGGGGGCTGGCCGGGGAGCTGTTTTTT.

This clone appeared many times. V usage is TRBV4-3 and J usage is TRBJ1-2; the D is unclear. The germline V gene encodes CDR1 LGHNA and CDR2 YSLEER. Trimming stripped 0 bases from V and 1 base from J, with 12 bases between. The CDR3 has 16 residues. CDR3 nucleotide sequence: TGCGCCAGCAGCCAAGATCTAGGCCGGATTAACTATGGCTACACCTTC. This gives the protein CASSQDLGRINYGYTF.

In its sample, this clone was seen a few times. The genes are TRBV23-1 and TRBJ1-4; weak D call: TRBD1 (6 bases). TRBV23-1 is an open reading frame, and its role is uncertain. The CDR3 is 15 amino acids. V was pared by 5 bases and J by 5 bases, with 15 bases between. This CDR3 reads CASSNLQGRNEKLFF. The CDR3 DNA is TGCGCCAGCAGTAACCTACAGGGAAGGAATGAAAAACTGTTTTTT.

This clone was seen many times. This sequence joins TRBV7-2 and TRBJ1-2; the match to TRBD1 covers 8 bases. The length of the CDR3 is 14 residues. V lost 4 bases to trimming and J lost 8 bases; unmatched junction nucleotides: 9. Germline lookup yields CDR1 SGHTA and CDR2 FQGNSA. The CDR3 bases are TGTGCCAGCAGCTACGTCCAGGGGGCGAGGGGCTACACCTTC. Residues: CASSYVQGARGYTF.

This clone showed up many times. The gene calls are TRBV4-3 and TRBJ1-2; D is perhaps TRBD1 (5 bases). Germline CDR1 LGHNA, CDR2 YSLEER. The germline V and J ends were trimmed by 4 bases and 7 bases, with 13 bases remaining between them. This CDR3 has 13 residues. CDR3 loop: CASSPSDSFGYTF. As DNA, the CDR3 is TGCGCCAGCAGCCCCAGTGACAGTTTTGGCTACACCTTC.

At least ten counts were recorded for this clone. The CDR3 loop reads CASSLWHATNEKLFF. CDR3 coding DNA: TGTGCCAGCAGTTTATGGCACGCAACTAATGAAAAACTGTTTTTT. The chain recombines TRBV12-3 or TRBV12-4 with TRBJ1-4; the D is unclear. Trimming pared 2 bases from V and 0 bases from J, leaving 7 bases between. The CDR3 is 15 amino acids.

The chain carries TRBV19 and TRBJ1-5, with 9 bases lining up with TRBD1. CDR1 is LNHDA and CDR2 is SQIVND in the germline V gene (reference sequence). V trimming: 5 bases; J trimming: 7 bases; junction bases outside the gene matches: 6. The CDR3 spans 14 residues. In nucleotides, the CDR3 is TGTGCCAGTAGTGACAGGGGGGATGTGCAGCCCCAGCATTTT. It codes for CASSDRGDVQPQHF. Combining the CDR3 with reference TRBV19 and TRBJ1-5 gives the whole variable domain DGGITQSPKYLFRKEGQNVTLSCEQNLNHDAMYWYRQDPGQGLRLIYYSQIVNDFQKGDIAEGYSVSREKKESFPLTVTSAQKNPTAFYLCASSDRGDVQPQHFGDGTRLSIL.

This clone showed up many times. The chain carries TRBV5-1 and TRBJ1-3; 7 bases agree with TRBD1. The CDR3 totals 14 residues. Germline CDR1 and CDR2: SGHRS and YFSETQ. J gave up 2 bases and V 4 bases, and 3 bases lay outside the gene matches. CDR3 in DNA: TGCGCCAGCAGCCCGACAGGGACTGGAAACACCATATATTTT. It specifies CASSPTGTGNTIYF.